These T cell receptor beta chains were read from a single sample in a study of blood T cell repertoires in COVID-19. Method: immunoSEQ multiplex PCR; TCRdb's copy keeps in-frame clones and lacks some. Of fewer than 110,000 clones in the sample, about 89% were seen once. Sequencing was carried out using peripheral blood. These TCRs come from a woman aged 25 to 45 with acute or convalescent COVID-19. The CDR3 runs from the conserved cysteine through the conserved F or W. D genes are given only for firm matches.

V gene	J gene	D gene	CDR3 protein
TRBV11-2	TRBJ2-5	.	CASRSGNQETQYF
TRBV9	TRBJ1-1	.	CASSVGWGDTEAFF
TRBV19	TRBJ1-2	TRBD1	CASSSPAGQGVNYGYTF
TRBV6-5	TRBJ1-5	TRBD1	CASSPRGRDQPQHF
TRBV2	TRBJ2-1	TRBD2	CATSGEWNEQFF
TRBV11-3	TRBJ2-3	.	CASSLTDTQYF
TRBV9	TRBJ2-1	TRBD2	CASSVGGLADYNEQFF
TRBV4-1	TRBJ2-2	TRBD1	CASSMGQGGIGELFF
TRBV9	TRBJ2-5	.	CASSPPVRETQYF
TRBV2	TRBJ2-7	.	CASNSVRVSSSEQYF
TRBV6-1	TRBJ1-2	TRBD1	CASSGGQGVFANYGYTF
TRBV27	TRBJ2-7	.	CASSPLDSSYEQYF
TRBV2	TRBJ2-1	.	CASTRGGYNEQFF
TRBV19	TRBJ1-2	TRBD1	CASSGTGGHYGYTF
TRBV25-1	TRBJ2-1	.	CASSERDNEQFF
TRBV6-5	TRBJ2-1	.	CASSRTQGGNEQFF
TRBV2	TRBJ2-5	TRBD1	CASSVGDRATETQYF
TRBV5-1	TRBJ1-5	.	CASSREGFGSNQPQHF
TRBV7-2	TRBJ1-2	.	CASSPTGRGYGYTF
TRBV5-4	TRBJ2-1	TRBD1	CASSAAGQGHNEQFF
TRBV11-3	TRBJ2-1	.	CASSPGGSSSYNEQFF
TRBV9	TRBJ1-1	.	CASSVGTGWGTEAFF
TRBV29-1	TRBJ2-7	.	CSVSTGAYEQYF
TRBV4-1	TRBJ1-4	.	CASSLLALNEKLFF
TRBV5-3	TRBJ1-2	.	CARSLVLPGQDGYTF
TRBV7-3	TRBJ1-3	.	CASSLGPGNTIYF
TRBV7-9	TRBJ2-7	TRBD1	CASSFSGTGTYEQYF
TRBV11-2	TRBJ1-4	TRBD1	CASSPPTGSNEKLFF
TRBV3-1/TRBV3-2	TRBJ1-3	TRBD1	CASSQSVGRDRVGNTIYF
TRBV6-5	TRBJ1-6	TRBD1	CASSYSGTGGSPLHF
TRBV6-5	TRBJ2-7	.	CASSLTGTYEQYF
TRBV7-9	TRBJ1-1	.	CASSLGQASPREAFF
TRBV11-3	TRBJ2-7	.	CASSLGLDYEQYF
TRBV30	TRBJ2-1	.	CAWSGANEQFF
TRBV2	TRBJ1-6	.	CASIGGWGSPLHF
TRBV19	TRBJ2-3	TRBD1	CASSSTHDRGTDTQYF
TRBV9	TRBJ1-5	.	CASSVDSGYQPQHF
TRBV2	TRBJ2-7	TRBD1	CASSEGGTGAYEQYF
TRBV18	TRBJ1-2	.	CASSPFEGWGGYTF
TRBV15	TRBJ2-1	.	CATSRDRFNDEQFF
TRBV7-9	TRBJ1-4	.	CASSPLQGSEKLFF